This T cell receptor (beta chain) emerged from a study of blood T cell repertoires in COVID-19. Looking at the study overall: The United States, Italy and Spain were the sources of the acute and convalescent COVID-19 samples.

The CDR3 has 16 amino acids. After removal of 0 bases from V and 3 bases from J, the junction contained 5 bases not matched to a gene. Sequencing used immunoSEQ multiplex PCR; TCRdb keeps in-frame clones, though not all of them. This sample carries over 200,000 clones, 65% to 90% of them seen once, and the ten largest clones take approximately 5%. The source of this sequence is a human donor in a cohort sampled during active COVID-19. Sample: peripheral blood. The chain is built from TRBV5-3 and TRBJ2-7; 11 bases line up with TRBD2. TRBV5-3 is an ORF, with its function uncertain. The CDR3 DNA sequence: TGTGCCAGAAGCTTGGTCCGACTAGCGGGGAGCTACGAGCAGTACTTC. The encoded protein is CARSLVRLAGSYEQYF.